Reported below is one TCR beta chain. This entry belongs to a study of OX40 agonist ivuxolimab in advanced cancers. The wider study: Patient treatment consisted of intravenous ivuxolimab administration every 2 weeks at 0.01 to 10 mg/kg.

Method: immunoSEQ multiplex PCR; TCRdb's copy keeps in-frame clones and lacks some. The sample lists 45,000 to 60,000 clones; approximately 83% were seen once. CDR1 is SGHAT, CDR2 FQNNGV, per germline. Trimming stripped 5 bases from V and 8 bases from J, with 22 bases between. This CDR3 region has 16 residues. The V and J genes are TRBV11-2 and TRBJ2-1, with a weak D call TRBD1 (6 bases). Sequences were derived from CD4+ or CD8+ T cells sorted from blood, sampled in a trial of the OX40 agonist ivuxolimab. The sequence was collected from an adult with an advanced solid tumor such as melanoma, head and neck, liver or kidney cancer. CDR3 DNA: TGTGCCAGCAGCCAAGGGGCGAACAGGGCCTTCGATGAGCAGTTCTTC. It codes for CASSQGANRAFDEQFF.